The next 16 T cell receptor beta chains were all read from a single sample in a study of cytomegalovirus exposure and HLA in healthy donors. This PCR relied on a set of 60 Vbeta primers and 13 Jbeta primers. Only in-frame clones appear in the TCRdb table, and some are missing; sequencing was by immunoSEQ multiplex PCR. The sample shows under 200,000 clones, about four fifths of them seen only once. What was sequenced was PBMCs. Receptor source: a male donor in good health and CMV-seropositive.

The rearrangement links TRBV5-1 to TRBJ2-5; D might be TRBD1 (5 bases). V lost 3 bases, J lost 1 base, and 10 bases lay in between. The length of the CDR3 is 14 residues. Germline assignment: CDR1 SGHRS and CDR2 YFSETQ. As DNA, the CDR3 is TGCGCCAGCAGCTCGGACAAGTCCCAAGAGACCCAGTACTTC. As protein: CASSSDKSQETQYF. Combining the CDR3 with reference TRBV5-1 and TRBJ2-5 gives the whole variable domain KAGVTQTPRYLIKTRGQQVTLSCSPISGHRSVSWYQQTPGQGLQFLFEYFSETQRNKGNFPGRFSGRQFSNSRSEMNVSTLELGDSALYLCASSSDKSQETQYFGPGTRLLVL.

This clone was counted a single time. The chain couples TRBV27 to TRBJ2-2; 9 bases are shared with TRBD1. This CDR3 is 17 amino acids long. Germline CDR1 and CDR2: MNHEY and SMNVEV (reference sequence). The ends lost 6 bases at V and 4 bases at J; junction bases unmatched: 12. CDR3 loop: CASSGSGTGRITGELFF. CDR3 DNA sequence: TGTGCCAGCAGCGGCTCCGGGACAGGGCGAATCACCGGGGAGCTGTTTTTT.

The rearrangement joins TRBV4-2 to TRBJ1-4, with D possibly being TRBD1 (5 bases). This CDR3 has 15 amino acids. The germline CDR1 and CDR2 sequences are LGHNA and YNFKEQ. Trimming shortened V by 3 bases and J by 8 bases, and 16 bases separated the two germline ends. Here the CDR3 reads CASSQDGTRDEKLFF. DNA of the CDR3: TGTGCCAGCAGCCAGGACGGGACTCGGGACGAAAAACTGTTTTTT.

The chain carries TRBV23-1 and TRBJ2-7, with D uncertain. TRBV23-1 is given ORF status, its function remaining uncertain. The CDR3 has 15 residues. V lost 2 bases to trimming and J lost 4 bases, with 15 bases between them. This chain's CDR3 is CASSQRCLLYYEQYF. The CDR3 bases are TGCGCCAGCAGTCAACGGTGCCTCCTATATTACGAGCAGTACTTC.

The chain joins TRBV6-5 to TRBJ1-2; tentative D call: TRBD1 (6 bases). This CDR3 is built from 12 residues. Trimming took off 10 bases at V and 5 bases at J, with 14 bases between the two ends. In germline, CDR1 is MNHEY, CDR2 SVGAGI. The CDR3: CATFGTLYGYTF. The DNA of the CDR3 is TGTGCCACTTTCGGGACATTGTATGGCTACACCTTC.

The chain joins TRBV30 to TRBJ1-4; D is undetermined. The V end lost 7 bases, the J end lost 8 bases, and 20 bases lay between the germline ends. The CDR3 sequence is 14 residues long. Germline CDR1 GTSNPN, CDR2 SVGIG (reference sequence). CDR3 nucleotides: TGTGCCTCCAGCGGGCCGGGCGGGCAAGAAAAACTGTTTTTT. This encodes CASSGPGGQEKLFF.

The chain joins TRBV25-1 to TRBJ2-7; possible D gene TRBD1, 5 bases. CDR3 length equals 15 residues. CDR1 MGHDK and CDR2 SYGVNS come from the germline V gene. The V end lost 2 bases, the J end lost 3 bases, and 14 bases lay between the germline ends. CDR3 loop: CASSESGQGFYEQYF. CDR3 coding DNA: TGTGCCAGCAGTGAAAGTGGGCAGGGCTTCTACGAGCAGTACTTC.

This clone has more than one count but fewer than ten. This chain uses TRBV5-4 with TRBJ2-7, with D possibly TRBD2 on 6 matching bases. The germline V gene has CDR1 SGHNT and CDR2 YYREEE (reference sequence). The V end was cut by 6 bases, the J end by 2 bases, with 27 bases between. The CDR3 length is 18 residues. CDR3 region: CASTGTENQPGGTYEQYF. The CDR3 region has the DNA TGTGCCAGCACCGGGACGGAGAACCAACCCGGGGGAACCTACGAGCAGTACTTC.

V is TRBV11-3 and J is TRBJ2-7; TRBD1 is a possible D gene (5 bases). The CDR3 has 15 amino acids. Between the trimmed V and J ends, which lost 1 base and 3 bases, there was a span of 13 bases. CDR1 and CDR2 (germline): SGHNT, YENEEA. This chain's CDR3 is CASSLGYGADYEQYF. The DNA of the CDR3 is TGTGCCAGCAGCTTAGGTTATGGGGCCGACTACGAGCAGTACTTC.

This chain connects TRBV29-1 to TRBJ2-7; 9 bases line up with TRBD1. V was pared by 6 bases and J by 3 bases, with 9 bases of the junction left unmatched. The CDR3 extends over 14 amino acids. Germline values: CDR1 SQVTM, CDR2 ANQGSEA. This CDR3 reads CSVGSRDRVYEQYF. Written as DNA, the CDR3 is TGCAGCGTGGGTTCCCGGGACAGGGTCTACGAGCAGTACTTC.

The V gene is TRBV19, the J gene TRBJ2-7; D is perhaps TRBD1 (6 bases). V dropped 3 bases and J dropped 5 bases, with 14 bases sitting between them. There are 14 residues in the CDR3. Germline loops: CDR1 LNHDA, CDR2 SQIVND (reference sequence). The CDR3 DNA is TGTGCCAGTAGTATTCAGGGGACGCCCGACGAGCAGTACTTC. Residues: CASSIQGTPDEQYF.

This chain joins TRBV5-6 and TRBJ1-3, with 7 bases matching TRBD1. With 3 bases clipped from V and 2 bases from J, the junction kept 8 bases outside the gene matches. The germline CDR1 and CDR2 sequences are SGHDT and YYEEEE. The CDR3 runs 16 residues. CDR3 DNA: TGTGCCAGCAGCTCTGGGACAGTCCGAACTGGAAACACCATATATTTT. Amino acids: CASSSGTVRTGNTIYF.

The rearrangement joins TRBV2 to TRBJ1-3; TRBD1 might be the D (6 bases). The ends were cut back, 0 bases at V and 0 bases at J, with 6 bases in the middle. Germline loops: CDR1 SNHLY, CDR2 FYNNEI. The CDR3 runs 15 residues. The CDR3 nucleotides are TGTGCCAGCAGTGAAGCGACAGGCTCTGGAAACACCATATATTTT. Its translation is CASSEATGSGNTIYF.

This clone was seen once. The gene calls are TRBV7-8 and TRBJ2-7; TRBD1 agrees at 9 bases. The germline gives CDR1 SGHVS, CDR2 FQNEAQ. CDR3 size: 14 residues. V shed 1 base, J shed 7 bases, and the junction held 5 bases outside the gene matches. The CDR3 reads CASSLGDRVEEQYF. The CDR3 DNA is TGTGCCAGCAGCTTAGGGGACAGGGTGGAAGAGCAGTACTTC.

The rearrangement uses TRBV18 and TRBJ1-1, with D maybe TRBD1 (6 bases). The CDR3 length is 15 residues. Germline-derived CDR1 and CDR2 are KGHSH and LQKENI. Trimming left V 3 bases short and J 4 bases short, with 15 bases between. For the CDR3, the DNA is TGTGCCAGCTCACCTTTCGCGGGGGCGGGCACTGAAGCTTTCTTT. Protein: CASSPFAGAGTEAFF.

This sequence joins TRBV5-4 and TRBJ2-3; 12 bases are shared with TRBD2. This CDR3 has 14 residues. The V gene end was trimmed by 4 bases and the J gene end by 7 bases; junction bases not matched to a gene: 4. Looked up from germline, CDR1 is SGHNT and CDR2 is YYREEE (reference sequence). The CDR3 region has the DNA TGTGCCAGCAGCCTAGCGGGGGGGCCTTATACGCAGTATTTT. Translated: CASSLAGGPYTQYF.